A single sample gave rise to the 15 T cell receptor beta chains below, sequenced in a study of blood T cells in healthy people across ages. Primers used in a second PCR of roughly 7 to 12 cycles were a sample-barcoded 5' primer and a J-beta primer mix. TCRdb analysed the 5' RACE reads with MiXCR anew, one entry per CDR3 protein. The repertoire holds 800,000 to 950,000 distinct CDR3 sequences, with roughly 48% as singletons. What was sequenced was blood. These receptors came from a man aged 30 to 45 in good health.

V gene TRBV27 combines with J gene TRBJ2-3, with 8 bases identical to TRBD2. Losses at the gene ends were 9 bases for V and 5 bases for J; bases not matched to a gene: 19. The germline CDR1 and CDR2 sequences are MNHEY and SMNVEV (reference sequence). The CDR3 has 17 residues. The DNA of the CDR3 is TGTGCCAGGAACAACAAGCGAGACGGCGGGGGGTTAGATACGCAGTATTTT. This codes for CARNNKRDGGGLDTQYF.

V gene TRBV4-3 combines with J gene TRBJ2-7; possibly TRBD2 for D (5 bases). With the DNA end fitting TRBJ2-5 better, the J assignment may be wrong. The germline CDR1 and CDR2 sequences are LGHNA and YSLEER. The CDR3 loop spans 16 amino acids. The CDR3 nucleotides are TGCGCCAGCAGCCAAGATCCCCGAACCCCGGGGGAGACCCAGTACTTC. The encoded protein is CASSQDPRTPGETQYF.

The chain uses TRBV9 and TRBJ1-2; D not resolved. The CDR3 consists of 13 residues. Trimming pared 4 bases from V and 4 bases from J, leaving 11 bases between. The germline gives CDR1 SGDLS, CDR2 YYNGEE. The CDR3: CASSPSPSYGYTF. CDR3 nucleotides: TGTGCCAGCAGCCCGAGCCCTAGCTATGGCTACACCTTC.

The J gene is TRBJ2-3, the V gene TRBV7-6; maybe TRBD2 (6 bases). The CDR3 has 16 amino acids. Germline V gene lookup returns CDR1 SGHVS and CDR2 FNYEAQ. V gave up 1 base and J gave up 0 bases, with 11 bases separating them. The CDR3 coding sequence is TGTGCCAGCAGCTTAGTGACTAGTTCTAGCACAGATACGCAGTATTTT. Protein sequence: CASSLVTSSSTDTQYF.

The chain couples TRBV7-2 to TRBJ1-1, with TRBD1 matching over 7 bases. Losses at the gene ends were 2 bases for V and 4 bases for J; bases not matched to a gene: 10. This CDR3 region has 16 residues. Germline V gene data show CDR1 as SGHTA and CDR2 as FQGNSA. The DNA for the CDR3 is TGTGCCAGCAGCTTAAGACAGGGTAGAGGGGGCACTGAAGCTTTCTTT. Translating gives CASSLRQGRGGTEAFF.

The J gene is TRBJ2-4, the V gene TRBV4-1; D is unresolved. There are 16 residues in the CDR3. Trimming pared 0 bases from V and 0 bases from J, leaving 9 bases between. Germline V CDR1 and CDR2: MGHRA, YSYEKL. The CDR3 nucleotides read TGCGCCAGCAGCCAAGATTCAGGCTTAGCCAAAAACATTCAGTACTTC. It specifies CASSQDSGLAKNIQYF.

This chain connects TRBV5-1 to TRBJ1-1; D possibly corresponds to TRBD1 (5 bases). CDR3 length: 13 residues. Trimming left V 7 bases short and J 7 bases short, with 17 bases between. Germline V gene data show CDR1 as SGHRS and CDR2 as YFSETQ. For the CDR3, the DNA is TGCGCCAGCGGAAAGTTTGGGGCGATTGAAGCTTTCTTT. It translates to CASGKFGAIEAFF.

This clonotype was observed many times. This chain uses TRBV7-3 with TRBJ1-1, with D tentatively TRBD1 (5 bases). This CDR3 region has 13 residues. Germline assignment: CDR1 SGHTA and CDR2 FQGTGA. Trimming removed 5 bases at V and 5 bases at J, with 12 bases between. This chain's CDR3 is CASSPTGGTEAFF. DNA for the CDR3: TGTGCCAGCAGCCCAACCGGGGGGACTGAAGCTTTCTTT.

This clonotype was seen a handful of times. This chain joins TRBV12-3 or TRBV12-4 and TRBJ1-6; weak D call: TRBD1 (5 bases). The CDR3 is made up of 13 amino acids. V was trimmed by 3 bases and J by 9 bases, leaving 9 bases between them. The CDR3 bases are TGTGCCAGCAGTTTTGGGGGATCTTCACCCCTCCACTTT. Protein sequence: CASSFGGSSPLHF.

The CDR3 region has the DNA TGTGCCAGCAGCCAGAATAGGGACAGATTCGGCGAGCAGTACTTC. Translated, it gives CASSQNRDRFGEQYF. This chain connects TRBV4-2 to TRBJ2-7; 7 bases agree with TRBD1. The ends lost 3 bases at V and 6 bases at J; junction bases unmatched: 11. The germline V gene has CDR1 LGHNA and CDR2 YNFKEQ. This CDR3 comprises 15 residues.

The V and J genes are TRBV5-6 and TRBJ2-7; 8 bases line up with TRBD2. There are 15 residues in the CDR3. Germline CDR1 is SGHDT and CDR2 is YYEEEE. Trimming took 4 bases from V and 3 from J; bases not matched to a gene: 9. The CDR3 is CASSPASGSFYEQYF. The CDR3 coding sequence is TGTGCCAGCAGCCCAGCGAGCGGGAGTTTCTACGAGCAGTACTTC.

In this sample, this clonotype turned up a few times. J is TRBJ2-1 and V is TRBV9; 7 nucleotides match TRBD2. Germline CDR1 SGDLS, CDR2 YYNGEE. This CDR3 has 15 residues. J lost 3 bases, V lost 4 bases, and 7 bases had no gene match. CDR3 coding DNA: TGTGCCAGCAGCCTTACTAGCGACTACTACAATGAGCAGTTCTTC. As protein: CASSLTSDYYNEQFF. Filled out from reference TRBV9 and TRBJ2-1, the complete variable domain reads DSGVTQTPKHLITATGQRVTLRCSPRSGDLSVYWYQQSLDQGLQFLIQYYNGEERAKGNILERFSAQQFPDLHSELNLSSLELGDSALYFCASSLTSDYYNEQFFGPGTRLTVL.

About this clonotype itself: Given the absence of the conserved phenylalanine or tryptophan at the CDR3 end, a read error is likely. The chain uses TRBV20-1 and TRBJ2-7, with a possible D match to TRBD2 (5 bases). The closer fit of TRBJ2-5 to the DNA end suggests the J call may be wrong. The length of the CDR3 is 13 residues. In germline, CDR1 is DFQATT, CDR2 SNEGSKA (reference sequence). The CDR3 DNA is TGCAGTGCTAGAGATCCGGGGAAAGAGACCCAGTACTCC. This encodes CSARDPGKETQYS.

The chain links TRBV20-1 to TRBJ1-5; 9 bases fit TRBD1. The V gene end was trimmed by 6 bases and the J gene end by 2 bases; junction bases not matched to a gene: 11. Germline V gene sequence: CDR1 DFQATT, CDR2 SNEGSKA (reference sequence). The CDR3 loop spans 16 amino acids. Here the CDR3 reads CSATGGARFGNQPQHF. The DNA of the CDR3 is TGCAGTGCCACAGGGGGCGCTAGGTTTGGCAATCAGCCCCAGCATTTT.

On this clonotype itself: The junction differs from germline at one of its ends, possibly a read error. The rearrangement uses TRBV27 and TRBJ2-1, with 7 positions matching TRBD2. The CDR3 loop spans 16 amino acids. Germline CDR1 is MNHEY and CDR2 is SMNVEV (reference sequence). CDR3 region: CTSSLRGLQPNNEQFF. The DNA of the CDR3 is TGTACCAGCAGTTTACGGGGACTACAGCCTAACAATGAGCAGTTCTTC.